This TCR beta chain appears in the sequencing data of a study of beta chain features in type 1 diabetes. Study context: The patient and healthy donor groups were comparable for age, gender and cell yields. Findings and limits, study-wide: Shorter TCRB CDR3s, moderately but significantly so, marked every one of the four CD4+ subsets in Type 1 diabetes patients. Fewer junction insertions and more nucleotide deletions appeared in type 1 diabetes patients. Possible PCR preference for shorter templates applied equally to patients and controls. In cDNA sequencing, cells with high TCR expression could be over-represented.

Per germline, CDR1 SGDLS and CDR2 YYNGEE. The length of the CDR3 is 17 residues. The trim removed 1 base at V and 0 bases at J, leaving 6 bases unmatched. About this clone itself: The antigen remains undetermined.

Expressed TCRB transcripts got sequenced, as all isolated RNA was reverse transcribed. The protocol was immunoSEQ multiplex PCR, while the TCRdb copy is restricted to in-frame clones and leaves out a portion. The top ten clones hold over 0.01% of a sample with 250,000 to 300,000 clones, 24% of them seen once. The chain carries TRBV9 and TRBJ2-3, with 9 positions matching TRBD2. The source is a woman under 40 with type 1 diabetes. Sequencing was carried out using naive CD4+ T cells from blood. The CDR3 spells CASSVRTSVTSTDTQYF. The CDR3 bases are TGTGCCAGCAGCGTACGGACTAGCGTCACTAGCACAGATACGCAGTATTTT. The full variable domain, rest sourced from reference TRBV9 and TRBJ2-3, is DSGVTQTPKHLITATGQRVTLRCSPRSGDLSVYWYQQSLDQGLQFLIQYYNGEERAKGNILERFSAQQFPDLHSELNLSSLELGDSALYFCASSVRTSVTSTDTQYFGPGTRLTVL.